This T cell receptor beta chain was captured in a study of shared clonotypes between healthy human individuals. Study-level results: Expectations were that clonotype sharing among donors would be affected by sequencing depth. Represented diversity (both genetic and exposure-history) was limited by the small number of donors.

This clone was counted only a few times. Its antigen is not known. The genomic DNA of each subset was split evenly across several immunoSEQ plates. Generated by immunoSEQ multiplex PCR, the TCRdb table keeps only in-frame clones and is missing some. Of 100,000 or so clones in the sample, less than 80% were seen once. Looked up from germline, CDR1 is SGHVS and CDR2 is FQNEAQ. The V end lost 5 bases, the J end lost 7 bases, and 2 bases lay between the germline ends. The CDR3 runs 10 residues. Each of the donors was a healthy adult who was HIV-negative and had not had a recent acute infection or vaccination.

The source material was memory CD8+ T cells sorted from blood. Described subset: CD45RO+ cells pooled with CCR7-negative TemRA cells. The chain uses TRBV7-8 and TRBJ2-2, with D unclear. The TCR was taken from a woman in her twenties or thirties in good health. CDR3 nucleotide sequence: TGTGCCAGCAGCCGCGGGGAGCTGTTTTTT. This encodes CASSRGELFF.